This TCR beta chain came from a study of shared T cell receptors in the human thymus. CDR3 length: 18 residues. Germline CDR1 is SGHDT and CDR2 is YYEEEE. With 5 bases removed from V and 2 bases from J, the gap between germline ends came to 20 bases. Method: immunoSEQ multiplex PCR; TCRdb's copy keeps in-frame clones and lacks some. The sample lists about 660,000 clones, 70% to 90% occurring once. This same sample was also part of a study on human thymus T cells. That work states: Healthy Finnish infants undergoing corrective surgery for congenital heart defects were used as donors. Corrective heart surgery yielded the resections from which the thymus tissue came. Both thymic and peripheral blood repertoires showed apparently biased V and J usage. Related reports documented highly overlapping thymic repertoires among unrelated individuals.

This TCR was sampled from a boy in the first two years of life with a congenital heart defect. V usage is TRBV5-6 and J usage is TRBJ2-6; D perhaps matches TRBD2 (5 bases). Input material: thymocytes. CDR3 loop: CASSQRRGRIAGANVLTF. The CDR3 DNA follows: TGTGCCAGCAGTCAAAGACGGGGTCGTATCGCTGGGGCCAACGTCCTGACTTTC.